This T cell receptor beta chain came from a study of CD8 T cells in ankylosing spondylitis. This CDR3 has 16 residues. The germline V gene encodes CDR1 SGHTA and CDR2 FQGNSA. Losses at the gene ends were 5 bases for V and 2 bases for J; bases not matched to a gene: 7. Study-wide findings and caveats: A CD8+ phenotype characterized the disease-linked clones, which were relatively rare in peripheral blood. Within ankylosing spondylitis blood, a TCR beta motif made up of several highly homologous variants appeared to be characteristic.

This clonotype was detected a few times. Its antigen is not known. MiXCR, applied by TCRdb to the 5' RACE reads, yields one record per CDR3 protein. The sample carries about 190,000 distinct CDR3 sequences, roughly 13% recorded once. The J gene is TRBJ2-3, the V gene TRBV7-2, with 10 bases fitting TRBD2. The sequenced material came from blood, either unsorted or a sorted T cell fraction (not recorded which). The sequence was obtained from a female donor with ankylosing spondylitis or in good health (not recorded which). The CDR3 loop is CASSHLLAGITDTQYF. In nucleotides, the CDR3 is TGTGCCAGCAGCCACCTACTAGCGGGGATCACAGATACGCAGTATTTT.